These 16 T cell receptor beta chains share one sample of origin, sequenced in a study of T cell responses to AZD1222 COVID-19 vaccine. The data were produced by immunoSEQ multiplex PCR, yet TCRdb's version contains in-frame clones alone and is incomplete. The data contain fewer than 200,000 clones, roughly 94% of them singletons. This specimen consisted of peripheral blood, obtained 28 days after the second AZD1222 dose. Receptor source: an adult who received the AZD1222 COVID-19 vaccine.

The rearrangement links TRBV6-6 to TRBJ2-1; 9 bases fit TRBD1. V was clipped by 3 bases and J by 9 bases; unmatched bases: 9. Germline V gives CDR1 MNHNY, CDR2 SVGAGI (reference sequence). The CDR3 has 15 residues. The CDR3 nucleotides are TGTGCCAGCAGTTATTTTGGACAGGGGCAAGGTGAGCAGTTCTTC. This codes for CASSYFGQGQGEQFF.

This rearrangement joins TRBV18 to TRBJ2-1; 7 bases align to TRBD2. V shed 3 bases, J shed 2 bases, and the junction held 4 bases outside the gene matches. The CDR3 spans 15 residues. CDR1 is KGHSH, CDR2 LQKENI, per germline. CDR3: CASSPGGSTYNEQFF. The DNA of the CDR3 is TGTGCCAGCTCACCGGGCGGGAGCACCTACAATGAGCAGTTCTTC.

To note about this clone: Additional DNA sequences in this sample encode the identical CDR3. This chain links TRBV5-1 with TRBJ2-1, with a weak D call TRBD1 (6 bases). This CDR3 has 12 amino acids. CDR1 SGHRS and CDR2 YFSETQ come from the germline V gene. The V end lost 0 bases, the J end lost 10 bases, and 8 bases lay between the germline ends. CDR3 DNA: TGCGCCAGCAGCTTGGAAGGGGGAGAGCAGTTCTTC. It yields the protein CASSLEGGEQFF.

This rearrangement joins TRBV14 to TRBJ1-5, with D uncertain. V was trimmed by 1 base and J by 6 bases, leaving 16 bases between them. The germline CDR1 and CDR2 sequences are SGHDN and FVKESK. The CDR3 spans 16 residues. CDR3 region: CASSQGNMGSGQPQHF. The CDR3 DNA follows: TGTGCCAGCAGCCAAGGAAACATGGGTTCGGGTCAGCCCCAGCATTTT.

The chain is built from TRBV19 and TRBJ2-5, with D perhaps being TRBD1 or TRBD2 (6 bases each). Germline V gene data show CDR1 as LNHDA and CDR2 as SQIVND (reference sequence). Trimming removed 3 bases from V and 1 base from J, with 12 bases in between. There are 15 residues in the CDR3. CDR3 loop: CASSIRRGVQETQYF. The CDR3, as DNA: TGTGCCAGTAGTATTAGGAGGGGGGTCCAAGAGACCCAGTACTTC.

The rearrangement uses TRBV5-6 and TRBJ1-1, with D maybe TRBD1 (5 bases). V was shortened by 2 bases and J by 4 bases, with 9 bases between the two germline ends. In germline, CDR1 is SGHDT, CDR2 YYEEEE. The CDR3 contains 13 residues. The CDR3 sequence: CASSFYGGTEAFF. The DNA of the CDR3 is TGTGCCAGCAGCTTCTATGGGGGCACTGAAGCTTTCTTT.

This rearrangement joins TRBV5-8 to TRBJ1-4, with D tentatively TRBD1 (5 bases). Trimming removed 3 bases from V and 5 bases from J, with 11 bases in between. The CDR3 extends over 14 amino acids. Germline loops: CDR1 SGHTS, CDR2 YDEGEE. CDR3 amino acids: CASSYGTENEKLFF. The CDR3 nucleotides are TGTGCCAGCAGCTATGGGACGGAGAATGAAAAACTGTTTTTT.

Here the CDR3 reads CASSSGQGSPRSGSPLHF. The CDR3 bases are TGTGCCAGCAGCTCCGGACAGGGCTCCCCTCGATCTGGTTCACCCCTCCACTTT. The V and J genes are TRBV5-4 and TRBJ1-6; the match to TRBD1 covers 8 bases. Unmatched junction bases numbered 17, after V lost 3 bases and J lost 9 bases. Per germline, CDR1 SGHNT and CDR2 YYREEE (reference sequence). This CDR3 comprises 18 residues.

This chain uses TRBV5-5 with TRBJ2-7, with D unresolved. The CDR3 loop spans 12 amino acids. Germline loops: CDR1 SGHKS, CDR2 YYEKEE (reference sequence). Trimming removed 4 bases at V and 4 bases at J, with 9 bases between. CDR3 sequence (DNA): TGTGCCAGCAGCCCAGCCCGGTACGAGCAGTACTTC. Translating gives CASSPARYEQYF.

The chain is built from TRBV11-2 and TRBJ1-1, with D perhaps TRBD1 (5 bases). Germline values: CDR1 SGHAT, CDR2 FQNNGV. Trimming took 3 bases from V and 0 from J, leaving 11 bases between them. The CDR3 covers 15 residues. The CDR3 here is CASSFLGGMNTEAFF. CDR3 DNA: TGTGCCAGCAGCTTTTTGGGGGGTATGAACACTGAAGCTTTCTTT. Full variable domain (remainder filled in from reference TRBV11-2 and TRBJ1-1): EAGVAQSPRYKIIEKRQSVAFWCNPISGHATLYWYQQILGQGPKLLIQFQNNGVVDDSQLPKDRFSAERLKGVDSTLKIQPAKLEDSAVYLCASSFLGGMNTEAFFGQGTRLTVV.

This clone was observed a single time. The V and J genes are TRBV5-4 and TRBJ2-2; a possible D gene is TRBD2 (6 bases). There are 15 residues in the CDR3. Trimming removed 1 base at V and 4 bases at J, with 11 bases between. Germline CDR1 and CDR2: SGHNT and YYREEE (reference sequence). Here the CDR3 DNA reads TGTGCCAGCAGCTTGCGGGAGAGGGGCACCGGGGAGCTGTTTTTT. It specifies CASSLRERGTGELFF.

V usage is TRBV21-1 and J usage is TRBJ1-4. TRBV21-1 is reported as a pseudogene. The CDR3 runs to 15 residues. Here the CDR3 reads CASSRFRDPNEKLFF. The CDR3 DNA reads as TGTGCCAGCAGCAGGTTCCGGGACCCCAATGAAAAACTGTTTTTT.

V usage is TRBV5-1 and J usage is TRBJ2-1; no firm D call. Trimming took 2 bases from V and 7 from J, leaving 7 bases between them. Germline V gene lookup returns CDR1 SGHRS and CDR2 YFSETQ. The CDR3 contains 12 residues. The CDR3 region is CASSLLRNEQFF. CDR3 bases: TGCGCCAGCAGCTTACTACGGAATGAGCAGTTCTTC. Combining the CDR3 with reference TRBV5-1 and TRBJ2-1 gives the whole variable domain KAGVTQTPRYLIKTRGQQVTLSCSPISGHRSVSWYQQTPGQGLQFLFEYFSETQRNKGNFPGRFSGRQFSNSRSEMNVSTLELGDSALYLCASSLLRNEQFFGPGTRLTVL.

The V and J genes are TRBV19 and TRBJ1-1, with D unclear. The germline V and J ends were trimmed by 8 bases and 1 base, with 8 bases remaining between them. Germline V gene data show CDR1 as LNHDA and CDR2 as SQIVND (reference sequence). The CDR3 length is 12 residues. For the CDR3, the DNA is TGTGCCAGTTCCGTTTGGAACACTGAAGCTTTCTTT. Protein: CASSVWNTEAFF.

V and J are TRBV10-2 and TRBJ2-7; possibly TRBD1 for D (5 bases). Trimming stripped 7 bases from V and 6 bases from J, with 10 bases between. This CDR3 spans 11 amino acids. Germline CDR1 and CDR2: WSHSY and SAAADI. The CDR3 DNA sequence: TGCGCCAGCATAGGGGTATTCGAGCAGTACTTC. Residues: CASIGVFEQYF.

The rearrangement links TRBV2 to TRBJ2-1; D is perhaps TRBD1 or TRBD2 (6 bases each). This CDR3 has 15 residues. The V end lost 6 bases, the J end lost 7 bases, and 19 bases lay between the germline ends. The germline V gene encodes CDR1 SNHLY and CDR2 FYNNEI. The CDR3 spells CASSQQGLPPNEQFF. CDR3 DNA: TGTGCCAGCAGCCAACAGGGACTGCCCCCGAATGAGCAGTTCTTC.